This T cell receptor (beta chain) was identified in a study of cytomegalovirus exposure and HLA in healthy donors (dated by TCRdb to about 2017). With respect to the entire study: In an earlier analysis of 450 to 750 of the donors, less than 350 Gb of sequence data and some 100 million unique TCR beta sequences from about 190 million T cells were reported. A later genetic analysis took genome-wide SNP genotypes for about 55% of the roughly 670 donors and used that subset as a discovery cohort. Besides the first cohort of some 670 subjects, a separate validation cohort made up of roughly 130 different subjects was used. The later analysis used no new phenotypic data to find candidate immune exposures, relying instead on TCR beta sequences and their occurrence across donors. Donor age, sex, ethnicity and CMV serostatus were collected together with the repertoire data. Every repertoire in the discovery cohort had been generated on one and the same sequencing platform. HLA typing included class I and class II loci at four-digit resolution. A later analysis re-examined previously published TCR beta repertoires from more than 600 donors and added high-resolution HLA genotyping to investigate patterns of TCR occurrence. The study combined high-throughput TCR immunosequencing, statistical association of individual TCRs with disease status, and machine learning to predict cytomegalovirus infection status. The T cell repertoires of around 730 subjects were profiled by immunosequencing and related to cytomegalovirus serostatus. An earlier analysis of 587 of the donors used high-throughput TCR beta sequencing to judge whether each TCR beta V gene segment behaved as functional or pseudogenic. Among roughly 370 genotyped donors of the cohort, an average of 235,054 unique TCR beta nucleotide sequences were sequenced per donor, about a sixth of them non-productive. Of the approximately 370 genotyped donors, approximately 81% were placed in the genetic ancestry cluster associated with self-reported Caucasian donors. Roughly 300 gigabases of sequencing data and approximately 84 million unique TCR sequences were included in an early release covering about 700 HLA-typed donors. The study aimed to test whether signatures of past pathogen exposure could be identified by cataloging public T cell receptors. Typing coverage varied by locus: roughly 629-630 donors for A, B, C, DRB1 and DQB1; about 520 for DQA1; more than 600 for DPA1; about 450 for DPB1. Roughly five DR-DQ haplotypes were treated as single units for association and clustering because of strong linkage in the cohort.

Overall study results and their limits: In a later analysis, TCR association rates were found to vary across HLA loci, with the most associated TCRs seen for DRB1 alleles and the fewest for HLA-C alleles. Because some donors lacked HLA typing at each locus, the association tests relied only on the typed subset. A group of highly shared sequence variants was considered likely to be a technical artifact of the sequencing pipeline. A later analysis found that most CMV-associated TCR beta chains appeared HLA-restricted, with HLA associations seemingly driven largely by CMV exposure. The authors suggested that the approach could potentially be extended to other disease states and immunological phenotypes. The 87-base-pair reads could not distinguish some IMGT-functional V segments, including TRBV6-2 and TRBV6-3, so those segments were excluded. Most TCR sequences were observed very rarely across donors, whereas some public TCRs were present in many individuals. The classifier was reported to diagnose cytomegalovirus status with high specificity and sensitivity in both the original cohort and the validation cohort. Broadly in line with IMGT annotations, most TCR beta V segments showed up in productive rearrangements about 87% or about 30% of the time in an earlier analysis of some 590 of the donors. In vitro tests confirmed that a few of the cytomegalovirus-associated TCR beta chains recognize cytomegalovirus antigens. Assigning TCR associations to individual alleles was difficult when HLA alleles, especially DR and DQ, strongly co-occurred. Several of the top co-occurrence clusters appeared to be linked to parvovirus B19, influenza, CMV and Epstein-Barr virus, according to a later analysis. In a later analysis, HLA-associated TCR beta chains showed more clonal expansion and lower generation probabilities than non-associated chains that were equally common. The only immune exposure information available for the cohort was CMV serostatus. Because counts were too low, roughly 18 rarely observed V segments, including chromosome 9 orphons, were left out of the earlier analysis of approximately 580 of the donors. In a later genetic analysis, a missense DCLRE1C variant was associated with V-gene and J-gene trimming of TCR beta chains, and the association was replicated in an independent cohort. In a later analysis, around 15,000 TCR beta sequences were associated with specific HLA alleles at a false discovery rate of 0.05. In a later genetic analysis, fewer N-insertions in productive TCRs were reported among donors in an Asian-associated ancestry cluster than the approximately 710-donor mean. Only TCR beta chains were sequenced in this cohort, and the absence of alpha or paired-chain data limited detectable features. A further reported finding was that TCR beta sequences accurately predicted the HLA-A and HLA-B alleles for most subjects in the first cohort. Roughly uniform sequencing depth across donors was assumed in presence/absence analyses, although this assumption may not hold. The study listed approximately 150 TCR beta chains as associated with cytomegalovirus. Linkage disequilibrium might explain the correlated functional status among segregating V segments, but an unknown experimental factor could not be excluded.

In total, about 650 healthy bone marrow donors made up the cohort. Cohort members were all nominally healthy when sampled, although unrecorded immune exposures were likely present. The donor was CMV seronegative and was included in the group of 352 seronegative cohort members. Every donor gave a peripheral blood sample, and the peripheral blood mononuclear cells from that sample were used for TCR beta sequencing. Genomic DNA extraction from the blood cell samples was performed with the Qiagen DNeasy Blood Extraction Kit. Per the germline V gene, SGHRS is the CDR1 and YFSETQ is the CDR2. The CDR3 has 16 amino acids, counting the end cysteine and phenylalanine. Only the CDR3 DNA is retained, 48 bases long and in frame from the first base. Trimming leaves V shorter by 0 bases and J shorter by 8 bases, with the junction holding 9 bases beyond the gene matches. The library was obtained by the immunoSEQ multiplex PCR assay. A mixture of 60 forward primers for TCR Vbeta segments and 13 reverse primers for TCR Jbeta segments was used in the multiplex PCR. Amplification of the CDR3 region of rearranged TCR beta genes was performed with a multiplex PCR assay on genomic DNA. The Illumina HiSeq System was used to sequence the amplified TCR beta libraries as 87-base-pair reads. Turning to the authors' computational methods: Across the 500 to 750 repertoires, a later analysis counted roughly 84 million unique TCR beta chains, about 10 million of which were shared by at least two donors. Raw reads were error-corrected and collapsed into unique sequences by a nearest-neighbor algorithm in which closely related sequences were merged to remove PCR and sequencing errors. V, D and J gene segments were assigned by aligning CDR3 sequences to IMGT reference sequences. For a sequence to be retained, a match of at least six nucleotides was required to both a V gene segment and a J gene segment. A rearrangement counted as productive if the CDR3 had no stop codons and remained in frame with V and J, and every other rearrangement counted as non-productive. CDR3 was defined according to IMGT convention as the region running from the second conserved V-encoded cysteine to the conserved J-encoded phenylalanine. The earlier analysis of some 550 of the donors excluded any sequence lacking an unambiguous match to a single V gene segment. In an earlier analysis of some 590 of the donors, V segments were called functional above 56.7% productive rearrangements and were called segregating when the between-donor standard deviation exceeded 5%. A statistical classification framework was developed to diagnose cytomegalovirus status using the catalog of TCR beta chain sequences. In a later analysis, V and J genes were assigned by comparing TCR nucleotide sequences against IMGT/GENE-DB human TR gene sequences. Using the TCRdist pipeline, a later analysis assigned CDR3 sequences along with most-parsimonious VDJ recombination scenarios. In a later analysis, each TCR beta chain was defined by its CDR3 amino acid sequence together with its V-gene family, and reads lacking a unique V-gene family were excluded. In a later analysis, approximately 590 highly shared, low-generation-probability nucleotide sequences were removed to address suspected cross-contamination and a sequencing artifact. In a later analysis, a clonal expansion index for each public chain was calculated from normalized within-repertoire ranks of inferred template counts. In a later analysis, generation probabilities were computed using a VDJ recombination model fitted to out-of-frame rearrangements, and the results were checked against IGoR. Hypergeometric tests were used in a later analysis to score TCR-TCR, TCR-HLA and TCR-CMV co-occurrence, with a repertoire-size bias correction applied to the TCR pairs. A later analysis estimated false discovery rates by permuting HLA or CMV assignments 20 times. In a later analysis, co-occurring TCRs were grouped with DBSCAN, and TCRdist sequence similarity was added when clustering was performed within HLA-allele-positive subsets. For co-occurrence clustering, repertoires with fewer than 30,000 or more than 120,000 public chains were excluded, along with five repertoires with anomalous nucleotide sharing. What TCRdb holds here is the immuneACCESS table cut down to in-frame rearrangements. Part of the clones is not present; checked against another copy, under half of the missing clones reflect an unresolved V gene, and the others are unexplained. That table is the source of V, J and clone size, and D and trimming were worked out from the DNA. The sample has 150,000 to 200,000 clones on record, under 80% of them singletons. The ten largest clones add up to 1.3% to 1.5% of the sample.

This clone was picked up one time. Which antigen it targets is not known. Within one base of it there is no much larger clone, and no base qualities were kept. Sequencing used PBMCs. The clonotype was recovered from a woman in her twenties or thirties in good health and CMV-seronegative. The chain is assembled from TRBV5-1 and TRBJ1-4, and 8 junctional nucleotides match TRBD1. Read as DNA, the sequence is TGCGCCAGCAGCTTGGACCCAGGGGGCAATAGGGAAAAACTGTTTTTT. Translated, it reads CASSLDPGGNREKLFF.